The 19 T cell receptor beta chains presented below share a single source sample, sequenced in a study of cytomegalovirus exposure and HLA in healthy donors (dated by TCRdb to the late 2010s). The method was the immunoSEQ multiplex PCR assay. A mixture of 60 forward primers for TCR Vbeta segments and 13 reverse primers for TCR Jbeta segments was used in the multiplex PCR. The source is immuneACCESS, and TCRdb retained only in-frame sequences with V and J called. Part of the clones is not carried over; for the studies checked, unresolved V genes explain less than half of this, and the remainder is unexplained. Here the sample has roughly 180,000 clones; roughly a tenth occur a single time. 1% to 1.5% of the sample belongs to the ten largest clones. Sequencing was performed on PBMCs. These receptors originate from a woman under 40 in good health and CMV-seropositive.

The V and J genes are TRBV5-8 and TRBJ1-1; the D is unclear. Germline V CDR1 and CDR2: SGHTS, YDEGEE. The CDR3 totals 13 residues. The V and J ends lost 2 bases and 1 base respectively, with 6 bases between them. The CDR3 spells CASSLSRNTEAFF. In DNA form, the CDR3 reads TGTGCCAGCAGCTTATCCAGGAACACTGAAGCTTTCTTT.

With respect to this clone: Other nucleotide sequences from this sample produce the same CDR3. The rearrangement joins TRBV6-1 to TRBJ2-7; 9 bases map to TRBD1. The V gene end was trimmed by 8 bases and the J gene end by 3 bases; junction bases not matched to a gene: 2. This CDR3 spans 12 amino acids. Looked up from germline, CDR1 is MNHNS and CDR2 is SASEGT. DNA for the CDR3: TGTGCCAGCTCGGACAGGGGCTACGAGCAGTACTTC. Its protein product is CASSDRGYEQYF.

The chain is built from TRBV15 and TRBJ1-5, with D perhaps matching TRBD1 (5 bases). Trimming cost V 0 bases and J 0 bases, with 12 bases left between them. This CDR3 has 17 amino acids. Per germline, CDR1 LNHNV and CDR2 YYDKDF (reference sequence). The CDR3: CATSRDSGPYSNQPQHF. CDR3 nucleotides: TGTGCCACCAGCAGAGATTCAGGGCCTTATAGCAATCAGCCCCAGCATTTT. The full variable domain, in which reference TRBV15 and TRBJ1-5 provide the parts outside the CDR3, is DAMVIQNPRYQVTQFGKPVTLSCSQTLNHNVMYWYQQKSSQAPKLLFHYYDKDFNNEADTPDNFQSRRPNTSFCFLDIRSPGLGDTAMYLCATSRDSGPYSNQPQHFGDGTRLSIL.

This clone was seen a handful of times. This chain links TRBV5-4 with TRBJ1-1; TRBD1 aligns across 8 bases. The J segment lost 6 bases and the V segment lost 0 bases, leaving 10 bases of the junction unmatched. The CDR3 has 16 amino acids. Germline assignment: CDR1 SGHNT and CDR2 YYREEE (reference sequence). DNA for the CDR3: TGTGCCAGCAGCTTGGCCCCCCAGGGGGCGCGAGCTGAAGCTTTCTTT. As protein: CASSLAPQGARAEAFF.

The chain is built from TRBV5-1 and TRBJ2-3; TRBD2 matches 7 bases. This CDR3 is 17 amino acids long. J gave up 2 bases and V 1 base, and 10 bases lay outside the gene matches. Germline V gene data show CDR1 as SGHRS and CDR2 as YFSETQ. The CDR3 bases are TGCGCCAGCAGCTTGACGTGGGGGGGACCTTCCACAGATACGCAGTATTTT. Amino acids: CASSLTWGGPSTDTQYF.

This clone has just a few counts. The chain recombines TRBV11-2 with TRBJ2-1, with 7 bases aligning to TRBD1. CDR3 length: 15 amino acids. With 0 bases clipped from V and 9 bases from J, the junction kept 8 bases outside the gene matches. Germline CDR1 is SGHAT and CDR2 is FQNNGV. CDR3 sequence: CASSLESGGYSEQFF. DNA for the CDR3: TGTGCCAGCAGCTTAGAGTCAGGGGGATATAGTGAGCAGTTCTTC.

This clone was counted only a few times. This chain uses TRBV6-1 with TRBJ1-2; 10 bases align to TRBD1. Germline V gives CDR1 MNHNS, CDR2 SASEGT. The CDR3 totals 14 residues. J was trimmed by 3 bases and V by 6 bases; bases with no gene match: 4. CDR3: CASSVDRGYYGYTF. The CDR3 coding sequence is TGTGCCAGCAGCGTGGACAGGGGGTACTATGGCTACACCTTC.

V usage is TRBV7-2 and J usage is TRBJ2-1, with D possibly TRBD2 on 6 matching bases. The V end was cut by 3 bases, the J end by 4 bases, with 19 bases between. Germline V gene data show CDR1 as SGHTA and CDR2 as FQGNSA. The CDR3 spans 17 residues. CDR3 bases: TGTGCCAGCAGCTTTGGGATGGGTAGCGGAGATTACAATGAGCAGTTCTTC. Amino acids: CASSFGMGSGDYNEQFF.

This clone has only a few counts. The V gene is TRBV30, the J gene TRBJ2-1; 10 bases agree with TRBD2. Germline V CDR1 and CDR2: GTSNPN, SVGIG (reference sequence). With 5 bases clipped from V and 12 bases from J, the junction kept 16 bases outside the gene matches. This CDR3 is 15 amino acids long. CDR3 protein: CAWGPGLAGAGGQFF. In nucleotides, the CDR3 is TGTGCCTGGGGGCCCGGGCTAGCGGGAGCTGGTGGGCAGTTCTTC.

This clone has more than one count but fewer than ten. The chain employs TRBV4-2 and TRBJ2-5; TRBD1 is a possible D gene (6 bases). The tail of the sequence fits TRBJ2-7 better, so the J call may be wrong. The germline gives CDR1 LGHNA, CDR2 YNFKEQ. The CDR3 runs to 12 residues. The CDR3 sequence is CASSGQPYEQYF. The DNA for the CDR3 is TGTGCCAGCAGTGGACAGCCCTACGAGCAGTACTTC.

This clone was seen only a few times. V gene TRBV4-1 combines with J gene TRBJ2-7; D is possibly TRBD2 (6 bases). This CDR3 contains 13 residues. Trimming stripped 3 bases from V and 6 bases from J, with 12 bases between. Germline CDR1 is MGHRA and CDR2 is YSYEKL. The CDR3 coding sequence is TGCGCCAGCAGCCAGATGACTAGTAGCGAGCAGTACTTC. It yields the protein CASSQMTSSEQYF.

V usage is TRBV30 and J usage is TRBJ2-1, with TRBD2 identical over 15 bases. Germline V gene sequence: CDR1 GTSNPN, CDR2 SVGIG (reference sequence). Trimming took 4 bases from V and 12 from J; bases not matched to a gene: 13. This CDR3 comprises 16 residues. The CDR3 DNA follows: TGTGCCTGGACCCCTAGGGGACTAGCGGGAGGAATACGGCAGTTCTTC. It is translated as CAWTPRGLAGGIRQFF.

The chain joins TRBV9 to TRBJ2-1; D is perhaps TRBD1 (6 bases). The length of the CDR3 is 13 residues. V lost 0 bases, J lost 10 bases, and 11 bases lay in between. Germline CDR1 SGDLS, CDR2 YYNGEE. The CDR3 loop reads CASSVALGTEQFF. CDR3 in DNA: TGTGCCAGCAGCGTAGCTCTAGGGACAGAGCAGTTCTTC.

Only a few counts were recorded for this clone. The chain combines TRBV2 with TRBJ1-2; a weak D match, TRBD1 (6 bases). The CDR3 is 14 amino acids. CDR1 is SNHLY, CDR2 FYNNEI, per germline. V was pared by 1 base and J by 5 bases, with 11 bases between. The CDR3 sequence is CASSEDLQGYGYTF. The CDR3, as DNA: TGTGCCAGCAGTGAAGACCTCCAGGGGTATGGCTACACCTTC.

This clone has more than one count but fewer than ten. V usage is TRBV27 and J usage is TRBJ2-5; a weak D match, TRBD1 (5 bases). The assigned J gene may be wrong: the sequence end matches TRBJ2-7 better. In germline, CDR1 is MNHEY, CDR2 SMNVEV (reference sequence). The CDR3 is 14 amino acids. Here the CDR3 reads CASKGVVSSYEQYF. CDR3 in DNA: TGTGCCAGCAAAGGGGTCGTCAGCTCCTACGAGCAGTACTTC.

Only a few counts were recorded for this clone. The chain links TRBV30 to TRBJ2-7; the match to TRBD1 covers 9 bases. V lost 7 bases and J lost 3; bases outside the gene matches: 7. The CDR3 runs to 13 residues. The germline V gene has CDR1 GTSNPN and CDR2 SVGIG (reference sequence). The CDR3 nucleotides are TGTGCCTTCTCTCCGGGACAGGGCTACGAGCAGTACTTC. Protein: CAFSPGQGYEQYF. Drawing the rest from reference TRBV30 and TRBJ2-7, the complete variable domain is SQTIHQWPATLVQPVGSPLSLECTVEGTSNPNLYWYRQAAGRGLQLLFYSVGIGQISSEVPQNLSASRPQDRQFILSSKKLLLSDSGFYLCAFSPGQGYEQYFGPGTRLTVT.

This chain links TRBV10-2 with TRBJ2-7, with D possibly TRBD1 on 6 matching bases. Per germline, CDR1 WSHSY and CDR2 SAAADI. The CDR3 has 15 amino acids. Trimming removed 4 bases from V and 3 bases from J, with 16 bases in between. As DNA, the CDR3 is TGCGCCAGCAGTGGTGGGCAGGGGAATTTCTACGAGCAGTACTTC. As protein: CASSGGQGNFYEQYF.

A few counts support this clone. This chain uses TRBV11-2 with TRBJ2-1; maybe TRBD1 (6 bases). Trimming took 1 base from V and 8 from J, leaving 15 bases between them. This CDR3 spans 15 amino acids. Germline V lookup: CDR1 SGHAT, CDR2 FQNNGV. CDR3 bases: TGTGCCAGCAGCTTAGTTAAGCACAGGGCCCATGAGCAGTTCTTC. Amino acid sequence: CASSLVKHRAHEQFF.

This clone was picked up a small number of times. The chain joins TRBV2 to TRBJ2-7; D is perhaps TRBD2 (6 bases). Trimming stripped 6 bases from V and 0 bases from J, with 12 bases between. The CDR3 runs 14 residues. The germline gives CDR1 SNHLY, CDR2 FYNNEI. CDR3 region: CASREGLRSYEQYF. Here the CDR3 DNA reads TGTGCCAGCAGGGAGGGACTTCGCTCCTACGAGCAGTACTTC.